The 25 T cell receptor beta chains reported below all come from one sample, sequenced in a study of response to subunit inactivated influenza vaccine. MiXCR, applied by TCRdb to the RT-PCR reads, yields one record per CDR3 protein. The table shows 490,000 or so distinct CDR3 sequences, with under 9% occurring only once. The sequences come from PBMCs from blood, collected 23 to 25 months after vaccination. The source of these receptors is a man aged 50-75 years who received an inactivated influenza vaccine.

This clonotype was recorded at least ten times. The chain employs TRBV12-3 or TRBV12-4 and TRBJ2-5; 7 nucleotides align to TRBD1. V trimming: 4 bases; J trimming: 5 bases; junction bases outside the gene matches: 13. CDR3 size: 16 residues. The CDR3 bases are TGTGCCAGCAGTTACTGGGGGAAAACAGGGGCGGAGACCCAGTACTTC. This gives the protein CASSYWGKTGAETQYF.

This clonotype was seen many times. The gene calls are TRBV7-9 and TRBJ1-1; 7 bases are shared with TRBD1. Losses at the gene ends were 3 bases for V and 2 bases for J; bases not matched to a gene: 9. Germline V gives CDR1 SEHNR, CDR2 FQNEAQ (reference sequence). The CDR3 is 16 residues long. As DNA, the CDR3 is TGTGCCAGCAGCTTTCCAAAAGGGGGCCCCAACACTGAAGCTTTCTTT. Its translation: CASSFPKGGPNTEAFF. The complete variable domain, with remaining parts taken from reference TRBV7-9 and TRBJ1-1, reads DTGVSQNPRHKITKRGQNVTFRCDPISEHNRLYWYRQTLGQGPEFLTYFQNEAQLEKSRLLSDRFSAERPKGSFSTLEIQRTEQGDSAMYLCASSFPKGGPNTEAFFGQGTRLTVV.

The sample holds a few counts of this clonotype. The J gene is TRBJ2-3, the V gene TRBV6-1; the match to TRBD2 covers 7 bases. The trim removed 5 bases at V and 6 bases at J, leaving 8 bases unmatched. Germline CDR1 reads MNHNS; CDR2 reads SASEGT. The CDR3 is 14 amino acids. Here the CDR3 reads CASSRELASDTQYF. The CDR3 DNA is TGTGCCAGCAGTCGGGAACTAGCGTCGGATACGCAGTATTTT.

This clonotype was observed a few times. The chain employs TRBV6-5 and TRBJ2-1; TRBD1 agrees at 9 bases. The germline V gene has CDR1 MNHEY and CDR2 SVGAGI. This CDR3 has 15 residues. After removal of 5 bases from V and 6 bases from J, the junction contained 8 bases not matched to a gene. Written as DNA, the CDR3 is TGTGCCAGCAGTCACCGGGACAGGGTCTTCAATGAGCAGTTCTTC. Translated, it gives CASSHRDRVFNEQFF.

The chain combines TRBV4-1 with TRBJ2-5, with TRBD2 matching over 11 bases. The CDR3 sequence is 16 residues long. V gave up 4 bases and J gave up 5 bases; unmatched junction bases: 9. CDR1 is MGHRA and CDR2 is YSYEKL in the germline V gene. DNA for the CDR3: TGCGCCAGCAGCCCCGGTATAGCGGGGGGGCGCGAGACCCAGTACTTC. Translated: CASSPGIAGGRETQYF.

This clonotype appeared a few times. The chain combines TRBV7-2 with TRBJ2-7; TRBD2 agrees at 9 bases. The CDR3 covers 15 residues. Germline assignment: CDR1 SGHTA and CDR2 FQGNSA. The trim removed 4 bases at V and 2 bases at J, leaving 6 bases unmatched. The CDR3 bases are TGTGCCAGCAGCTACGATAGCGGGGGTACCTACGAGCAGTACTTC. Translated: CASSYDSGGTYEQYF.

The chain uses TRBV15 and TRBJ1-5; 9 nucleotides match TRBD1. Looked up from germline, CDR1 is LNHNV and CDR2 is YYDKDF (reference sequence). The CDR3 consists of 17 residues. V shed 2 bases and J 6 bases; nucleotides not matched to a gene: 11. DNA of the CDR3: TGTGCCACCAGCAGATGGAGACAGGGGGATCGTGCTCAGCCCCAGCATTTT. This translates into CATSRWRQGDRAQPQHF.

The rearrangement uses TRBV2 and TRBJ1-5, with D unclear. CDR3 length: 14 amino acids. From germline, CDR1 is SNHLY and CDR2 FYNNEI. V was shortened by 2 bases and J by 4 bases, with 9 bases between the two germline ends. CDR3 loop: CASSELFINQPQHF. The CDR3 DNA follows: TGTGCCAGCAGTGAATTATTTATAAATCAGCCCCAGCATTTT.

The chain joins TRBV20-1 to TRBJ2-7; 15 bases align to TRBD2. V trimming: 6 bases; J trimming: 2 bases; junction bases outside the gene matches: 8. Germline lookup yields CDR1 DFQATT and CDR2 SNEGSKA (reference sequence). The CDR3 consists of 16 residues. The CDR3 loop reads CSAKGLAGGSAYEQYF. The CDR3 DNA reads TGCAGTGCAAAGGGACTAGCGGGAGGTTCCGCCTACGAGCAGTACTTC.

The chain has TRBV7-2 and TRBJ1-5; 8 nucleotides match TRBD1. The germline V gene encodes CDR1 SGHTA and CDR2 FQGNSA. V lost 3 bases to trimming and J lost 6 bases; unmatched junction nucleotides: 4. The CDR3 is 14 amino acids. The CDR3 sequence: CASSFGRGLQPQHF. In DNA, the CDR3 is TGTGCCAGCAGCTTCGGCAGGGGGCTTCAGCCCCAGCATTTT.

This clonotype was observed many times. This chain joins TRBV7-2 and TRBJ1-5, with TRBD1 identical over 10 bases. The length of the CDR3 is 15 residues. The V segment lost 5 bases and the J segment 6 bases; nucleotides outside the gene matches: 7. Germline CDR1 SGHTA, CDR2 FQGNSA. The DNA of the CDR3 is TGTGCCAGCAGCACCAGACAGGGGGCCGGTCAGCCCCAGCATTTT. As protein: CASSTRQGAGQPQHF.

The chain couples TRBV6-1 to TRBJ2-5; D may match TRBD1 or TRBD2 (6 bases each). Looked up from germline, CDR1 is MNHNS and CDR2 is SASEGT. CDR3 length: 14 residues. V was cut by 6 bases and J by 6 bases, with 17 bases left in between. The CDR3 here is CASRPFLGGQTQYF. CDR3 DNA: TGTGCCAGCAGGCCTTTTTTGGGGGGCCAGACCCAGTACTTC.

The chain joins TRBV18 to TRBJ2-1; D not certain. CDR1 KGHSH and CDR2 LQKENI come from the germline V gene. The CDR3 contains 14 residues. Trimming left V 3 bases short and J 9 bases short, with 15 bases between. CDR3 region: CASSPEQVSAEQFF. Here the CDR3 DNA reads TGTGCCAGCTCACCGGAGCAGGTGTCGGCTGAGCAGTTCTTC.

This clonotype was recorded many times. This chain uses TRBV27 with TRBJ2-1; 14 positions agree with TRBD2. The trim removed 6 bases at V and 8 bases at J, leaving 9 bases unmatched. Germline CDR1 is MNHEY and CDR2 is SMNVEV (reference sequence). There are 16 residues in the CDR3. The CDR3 DNA reads as TGTGCCAGCAGCCAGACTAGCGGGAGGGGGGGCTATGAGCAGTTCTTC. Residues: CASSQTSGRGGYEQFF.

This clonotype was observed a handful of times. This chain connects TRBV23-1 to TRBJ1-5, with D tentatively TRBD1 (6 bases). TRBV23-1 is an ORF, with its function uncertain. V dropped 6 bases and J dropped 10 bases, with 10 bases sitting between them. The CDR3 contains 11 residues. The CDR3 spells CASSDGTPQHF. The CDR3 DNA reads as TGCGCCAGCAGCGACGGGACACCCCAGCATTTT.

The rearrangement uses TRBV7-8 and TRBJ1-5, with TRBD1 as a possible D gene (5 bases). Germline V gives CDR1 SGHVS, CDR2 FQNEAQ. The V and J ends lost 2 bases and 5 bases respectively, with 16 bases between them. The CDR3 extends over 16 amino acids. CDR3 in amino acids: CASSLHGTLADQPQHF. The CDR3, as DNA: TGTGCCAGCAGCTTACACGGGACTTTAGCGGATCAGCCCCAGCATTTT.

This chain joins TRBV20-1 and TRBJ1-4; no clear D. Trimming pared 1 base from V and 5 bases from J, leaving 11 bases between. This CDR3 is 14 amino acids long. Germline CDR1 and CDR2: DFQATT and SNEGSKA (reference sequence). The CDR3 region has the DNA TGCAGTGCTAGAGTATGGGAACCGAATGAAAAACTGTTTTTT. It codes for CSARVWEPNEKLFF.

The V and J genes are TRBV2 and TRBJ2-3; 8 bases align to TRBD2. The CDR3 is 14 amino acids. Germline V gene data show CDR1 as SNHLY and CDR2 as FYNNEI. V trimming: 7 bases; J trimming: 2 bases; junction bases outside the gene matches: 5. CDR3: CASKAGELTDTQYF. Written as DNA, the CDR3 is TGTGCCAGCAAAGCGGGAGAGCTCACAGATACGCAGTATTTT.

This clonotype was found many times. The chain couples TRBV6-2 or TRBV6-3 to TRBJ2-1; D is perhaps TRBD2 (6 bases). Germline V lookup: CDR1 MNHEY, CDR2 SVGEGT. The germline V and J ends were trimmed by 7 bases and 3 bases, with 10 bases remaining between them. The CDR3 runs to 13 residues. The CDR3 region is CASTAGFYNEQFF. CDR3 sequence (DNA): TGTGCCAGCACGGCGGGGTTCTACAATGAGCAGTTCTTC.

The chain combines TRBV6-2 or TRBV6-3 with TRBJ2-2, with D maybe TRBD2 (6 bases). The CDR3 contains 15 residues. V was shortened by 6 bases and J by 6 bases, with 17 bases between the two germline ends. Germline V gene sequence: CDR1 MNHEY, CDR2 SVGEGT. This CDR3 is CASRLGLSISGELFF. Here the CDR3 DNA reads TGTGCCAGCAGACTGGGACTTTCGATCTCCGGGGAGCTGTTTTTT.

This clonotype has just a few counts. CDR3 nucleotides: TGTGCCATCAGTGATAGCGGGGGCTGGACCGGGGAGCTGTTTTTT. It is translated as CAISDSGGWTGELFF. The V call is TRBV10-3, the J call TRBJ2-2, with 9 positions matching TRBD2. Germline V gives CDR1 ENHRY, CDR2 SYGVKD. There are 15 residues in the CDR3. The J segment lost 5 bases and the V segment lost 3 bases, leaving 4 bases of the junction unmatched.

This clonotype showed up many times. The chain employs TRBV24-1 and TRBJ2-3; 13 nucleotides agree with TRBD2. Trimming removed 3 bases from V and 4 bases from J; junction bases left unmatched: 6. This CDR3 is 17 amino acids long. Germline V lookup: CDR1 KGHDR, CDR2 SFDVKD. CDR3 sequence reads: CATSDPRTSGRPDTQYF. In DNA form, the CDR3 reads TGTGCCACCAGTGATCCGCGGACTAGCGGGAGACCAGATACGCAGTATTTT.

This clonotype has only a few counts. The genes are TRBV24-1 and TRBJ1-2; 8 bases are shared with TRBD1. Germline loops: CDR1 KGHDR, CDR2 SFDVKD. V lost 11 bases to trimming and J lost 8 bases; unmatched junction nucleotides: 9. The CDR3 spans 12 residues. The CDR3 DNA sequence: TGTGCCATCTCGGGACAGGCTTACGGCTACACCTTC. It codes for CAISGQAYGYTF.

V is TRBV20-1 and J is TRBJ1-1; unclear D gene. Germline values: CDR1 DFQATT, CDR2 SNEGSKA (reference sequence). The CDR3 contains 10 residues. Here the CDR3 reads CSHTSPEAFF. The DNA for the CDR3 is TGCAGCCATACTAGCCCTGAAGCTTTCTTT.

This clonotype came up many times. The gene calls are TRBV28 and TRBJ2-3; possibly TRBD1 for D (6 bases). Germline V lookup: CDR1 MDHEN, CDR2 SYDVKM. V was pared by 8 bases and J by 0 bases, with 18 bases between. The CDR3 consists of 16 residues. CDR3 nucleotide sequence: TGTGCCAGCGGGACAACGACGGTTTCTAGCACAGATACGCAGTATTTT. Translated, it gives CASGTTTVSSTDTQYF.